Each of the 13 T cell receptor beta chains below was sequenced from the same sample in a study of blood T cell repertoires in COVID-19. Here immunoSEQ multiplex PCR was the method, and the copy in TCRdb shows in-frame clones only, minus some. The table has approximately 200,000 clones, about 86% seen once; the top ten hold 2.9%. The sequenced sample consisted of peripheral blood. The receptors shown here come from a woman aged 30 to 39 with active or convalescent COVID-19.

CDR3 residues: CASTPRLDYNEQFF. The CDR3, as DNA: TGTGCCAGCACCCCCCGACTAGATTACAATGAGCAGTTCTTC. V is TRBV27 and J is TRBJ2-1; a possible D gene is TRBD2 (6 bases). V shed 7 bases and J shed 4 bases, with 14 bases lying between them. The CDR3 is 14 residues long. Germline values: CDR1 MNHEY, CDR2 SMNVEV (reference sequence).

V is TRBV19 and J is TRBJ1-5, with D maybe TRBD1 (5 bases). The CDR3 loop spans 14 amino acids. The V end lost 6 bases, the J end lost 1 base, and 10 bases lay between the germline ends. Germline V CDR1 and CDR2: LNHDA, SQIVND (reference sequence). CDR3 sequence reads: CASRQGGSNQPQHF. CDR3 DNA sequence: TGTGCCAGTAGGCAGGGAGGAAGCAATCAGCCCCAGCATTTT. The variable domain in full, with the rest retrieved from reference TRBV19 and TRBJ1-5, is DGGITQSPKYLFRKEGQNVTLSCEQNLNHDAMYWYRQDPGQGLRLIYYSQIVNDFQKGDIAEGYSVSREKKESFPLTVTSAQKNPTAFYLCASRQGGSNQPQHFGDGTRLSIL.

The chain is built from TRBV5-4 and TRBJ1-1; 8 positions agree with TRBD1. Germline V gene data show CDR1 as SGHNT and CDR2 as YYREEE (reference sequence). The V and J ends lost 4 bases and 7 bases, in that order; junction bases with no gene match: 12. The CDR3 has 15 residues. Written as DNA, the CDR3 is TGTGCCAGCAGCCCCCCCCCAGGGGGCGGTGATGAAGCTTTCTTT. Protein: CASSPPPGGGDEAFF.

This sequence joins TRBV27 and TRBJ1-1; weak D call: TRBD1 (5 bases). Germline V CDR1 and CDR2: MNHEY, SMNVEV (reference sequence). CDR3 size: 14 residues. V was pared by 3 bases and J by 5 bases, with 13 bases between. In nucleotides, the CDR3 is TGTGCCAGCAGTTTCGGGAGGGGTGGGACTGAAGCTTTCTTT. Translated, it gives CASSFGRGGTEAFF.

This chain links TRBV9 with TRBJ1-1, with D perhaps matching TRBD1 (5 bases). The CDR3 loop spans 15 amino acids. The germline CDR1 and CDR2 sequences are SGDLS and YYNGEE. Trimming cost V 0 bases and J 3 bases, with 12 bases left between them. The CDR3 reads CASSVDRFGDTEAFF. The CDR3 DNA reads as TGTGCCAGCAGCGTAGACAGGTTTGGGGACACTGAAGCTTTCTTT.

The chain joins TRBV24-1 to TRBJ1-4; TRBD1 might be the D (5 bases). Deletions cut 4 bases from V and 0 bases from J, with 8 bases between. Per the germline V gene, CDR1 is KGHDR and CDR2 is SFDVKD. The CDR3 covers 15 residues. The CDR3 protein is CATSEGQTTNEKLFF. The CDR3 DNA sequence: TGTGCCACCAGTGAGGGGCAGACAACTAATGAAAAACTGTTTTTT.

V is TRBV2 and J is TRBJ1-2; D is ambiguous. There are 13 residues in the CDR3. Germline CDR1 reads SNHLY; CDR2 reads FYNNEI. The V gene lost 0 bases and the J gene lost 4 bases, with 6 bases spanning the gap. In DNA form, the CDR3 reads TGTGCCAGCAGTGAAGCGCGAGCCTATGGCTACACCTTC. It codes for CASSEARAYGYTF.

The CDR3 sequence: CSASVNTEAFF. CDR3 bases: TGCAGTGCATCTGTGAACACTGAAGCTTTCTTT. The V call is TRBV20-1, the J call TRBJ1-1; no reliable D call. CDR3 size: 11 residues. CDR1 and CDR2 (germline): DFQATT, SNEGSKA (reference sequence). Trimming stripped 6 bases from V and 0 bases from J, with 5 bases between.

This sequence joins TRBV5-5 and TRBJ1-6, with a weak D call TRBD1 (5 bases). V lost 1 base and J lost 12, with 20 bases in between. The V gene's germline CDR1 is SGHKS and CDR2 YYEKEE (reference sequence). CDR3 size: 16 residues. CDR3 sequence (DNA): TGTGCCAGCAGCTTGTTTCAGGGTATAATTCAAGGACCCCTCCACTTT. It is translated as CASSLFQGIIQGPLHF. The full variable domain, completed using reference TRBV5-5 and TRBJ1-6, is DAGVTQSPTHLIKTRGQQVTLRCSPISGHKSVSWYQQVLGQGPQFIFQYYEKEERGRGNFPDRFSARQFPNYSSELNVNALLLGDSALYLCASSLFQGIIQGPLHFGNGTRLTVT.

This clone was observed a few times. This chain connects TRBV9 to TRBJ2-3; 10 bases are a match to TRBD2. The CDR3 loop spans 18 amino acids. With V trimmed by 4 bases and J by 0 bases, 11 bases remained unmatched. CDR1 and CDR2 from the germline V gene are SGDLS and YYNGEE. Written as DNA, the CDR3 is TGTGCCAGCAGCCCTACGGGACTAGCGAATCCTAGCACAGATACGCAGTATTTT. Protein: CASSPTGLANPSTDTQYF.

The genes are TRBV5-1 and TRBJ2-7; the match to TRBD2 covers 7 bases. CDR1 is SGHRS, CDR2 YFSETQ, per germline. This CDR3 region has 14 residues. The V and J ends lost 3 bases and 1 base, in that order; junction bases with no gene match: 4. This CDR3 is CASSSGGISYEQYF. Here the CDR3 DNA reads TGCGCCAGCAGCTCCGGGGGGATTTCCTACGAGCAGTACTTC.

The CDR3 loop reads CASALAGPPGIQYF. The CDR3 DNA sequence: TGTGCCAGCGCATTAGCGGGACCGCCGGGCATTCAGTACTTC. The chain has TRBV19 and TRBJ2-4; 8 bases fit TRBD2. CDR1 and CDR2 from the germline V gene are LNHDA and SQIVND (reference sequence). The CDR3 totals 14 residues. The trim removed 9 bases at V and 9 bases at J, leaving 13 bases unmatched. Full variable domain (outside the CDR3, taken from reference TRBV19 and TRBJ2-4): DGGITQSPKYLFRKEGQNVTLSCEQNLNHDAMYWYRQDPGQGLRLIYYSQIVNDFQKGDIAEGYSVSREKKESFPLTVTSAQKNPTAFYLCASALAGPPGIQYFGAGTRLSVL.

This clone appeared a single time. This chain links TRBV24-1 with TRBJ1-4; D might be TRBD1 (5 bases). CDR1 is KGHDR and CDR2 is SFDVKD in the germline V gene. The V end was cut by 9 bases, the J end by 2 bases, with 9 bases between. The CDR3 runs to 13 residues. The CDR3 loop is CATQGGTNEKLFF. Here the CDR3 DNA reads TGTGCCACCCAGGGAGGGACTAATGAAAAACTGTTTTTT.